A selection of T cell receptor beta chains follows, all from one sample in a study of T cells in Graves' hyperthyroidism and ophthalmopathy. TCRdb re-called the multiplex PCR reads with MiXCR, one entry per CDR3 protein. The data hold about 480,000 distinct CDR3 sequences, with around an eighth observed a single time. Sequenced sample: blood. These receptors were taken from a woman between 18 and 30 years old with Graves' hyperthyroidism. The CDR3 runs from the conserved cysteine through the conserved F or W.

V | CDR3
TRBV2 | CASSRSVIYGYTF
TRBV28 | CASSKPGQGDEKLFF
TRBV6-1 | CASSHRGGNQPQHF
TRBV6-2/TRBV6-3 | CASNLQGQNEKLFF
TRBV12-3/TRBV12-4 | CASSPQEKTGELFF
TRBV2 | CASSWAGTRNTEAFF
TRBV5-1 | CASSLWLAGDEQYF
TRBV10-1 | CASSEGIQDNEQFF
TRBV6-1 | CASRPGQGLTPLHF
TRBV6-2/TRBV6-3 | CASSRTAGLAGISYNEQFF
TRBV12-3/TRBV12-4 | CASSPDYNEQFF
TRBV6-6 | CASSYSAPGKYGYTF
TRBV13 | CASSLGGRGINQPQHF
TRBV12-3/TRBV12-4 | CASSFRPGLAQETQYF
TRBV7-8 | CASSLGTSGSWEQYF
TRBV20-1 | CSARASGRQYNEQFF
TRBV13 | CASSALGGSSGANVLTF
TRBV30 | CAWIQRDGELFF
TRBV29-1 | CSGKTGPDQPQHF
TRBV7-8 | CASSRLAEDTQYF
TRBV27 | CASSRDSSGQPQHF
TRBV12-3/TRBV12-4 | CASTGGDNNTEAFF
TRBV13 | CASSQDRVDTQYF
TRBV4-2 | CASSQDWRDEQFF
TRBV2 | CASIPQSRAGRNEAAQYF
TRBV27 | CASRRAFPYSGANVLTF
TRBV15 | CATSSLLWNTGELFF
TRBV5-1 | CASSLGAANSNQPQHF
TRBV4-1 | CASSPHRGVDTEAFF
TRBV6-5 | CASTLQGRNTEAFF
TRBV4-2 | CASSQESVRVDTQYF
TRBV25-1 | CASSDPGARGTEALF
TRBV19 | CASSIPRGRALGNEQFF
TRBV7-6 | CASSPVLTTRLAKNIQYF
TRBV11-2 | CASSLERAGPSYNEQFF
TRBV27 | CASSYRGAGNYGYTF
TRBV5-6 | CASSPSGRGDTGELFF
TRBV11-2 | CASSLSSGRPYEQYF
TRBV4-1 | CASSAQTSLSYNEQSF
TRBV7-9 | CASSFVAGGDEQFF